This T cell receptor (beta chain) comes out of a study of CD8 T cells in Susac syndrome (dated by TCRdb to the late 2010s). Regarding the research as a whole: Among the Susac syndrome patients who were sequenced, clinically active disease was present in over 5 and clinical remission was observed in under ten. At the time of blood withdrawal, Susac syndrome patients were either therapy-naive, taking corticosteroids (with some also receiving IVIg), or on IVIg alone. Whether CD8+ T cell activation and differentiation in Susac syndrome was antigen driven was tested using repertoire sequencing. Clonality of the CD8+ T cell repertoire was compared between eleven to twelve healthy donors, 14 Susac syndrome patients and under 19 multiple sclerosis patients.

High-throughput TCR beta sequencing profiled peripheral blood CD8+ and CD4+ T cells from healthy donors, Susac syndrome patients and multiple sclerosis patients. Recently defined diagnostic criteria for definite or probable disease were met by the Susac syndrome patients. Bulk CD8+ and CD4+ T cells were purified by magnetic negative isolation, whereas CD8+ TEMRA cells were enriched by FACS. Blood was collected in EDTA tubes and processed within 24 hours, with PBMCs isolated through density gradient centrifugation. PBMCs intended for TCR sequencing were frozen in liquid nitrogen and were later thawed in a 37 degrees C water bath. Purity of sorted or isolated CD4+, CD8+ and CD8+ TEMRA cells was at least 90%. RNA was extracted using the RNeasy kit, and roughly 0.5 to 1 ug of the RNA was reverse transcribed with random hexamers. TCR beta CDR3 regions were amplified with the immunoSEQ multiplex PCR assay covering 54 Vbeta and 13 Jbeta segments. PCR amplification bias was corrected using a synthetic template baseline for primer optimization and computational correction. The authors' analysis ran thus. Reads were assigned to V, D and J genes according to IMGT and analyzed in immunoSEQ Analyzer, with only productive sequences retained. Clonality was calculated as one minus the Shannon entropy normalized by log2 of the number of productive unique sequences. For each patient and control, public and private clones were evaluated within the 100 most prevalent clones. Susac-specific clones were defined as absent from healthy and MS cohorts, over a thousand published viral clones and other ImmuneACCESS disease sequences. TCRdb reanalyzed the raw reads on its own, using fastp at Q25 for trimming and MiXCR for clone calling, and kept in-frame beta chains. Every entry covers one CDR3 protein and lists the most common genes and DNA from its rows. The V and J calls and clone size are TCRdb's, not the authors'. The sample table holds 100,000 to 150,000 distinct CDR3 sequences, of which more than 90% were seen once. Approximately 0.2% of the sample goes to the ten largest clones.

General study outcomes and caveats: Sixteen and five Susac-specific public clones were found in the total CD8+ and CD8+ TEMRA repertoires, respectively. The number of individuals in the TCR sequencing and HLA analysis was recognized as being relatively small. Clonal expansion was seen in Susac syndrome CD8+ repertoires, peaking in CD8+ TEMRA cells and being greater in clinically active patients than in remitting ones.

Deletion took 2 bases off V and 8 bases off J, with a span of 22 bases between the germline ends. The CDR3 holds 17 amino acids from the cysteine to the phenylalanine. Just the 51-base CDR3 DNA is kept, in frame starting at base 1. With respect to this clonotype: The clone's antigen remains unknown. No much larger clone is present one base from it, and per-base qualities are unavailable.

This chain is built from TRBV12-3 or TRBV12-4 and TRBJ2-1; the D call is tentative, TRBD1 or TRBD2, as each matches 6 bases. Sequences were obtained from CD8+ T cells from PBMCs. This receptor was obtained from a human donor with Susac syndrome. The bases are TGTGCCAGCAGTTTATCCCCAGGGGAACTGTCGGGGGATGAGCAGTTCTTC. This translates into CASSLSPGELSGDEQFF.